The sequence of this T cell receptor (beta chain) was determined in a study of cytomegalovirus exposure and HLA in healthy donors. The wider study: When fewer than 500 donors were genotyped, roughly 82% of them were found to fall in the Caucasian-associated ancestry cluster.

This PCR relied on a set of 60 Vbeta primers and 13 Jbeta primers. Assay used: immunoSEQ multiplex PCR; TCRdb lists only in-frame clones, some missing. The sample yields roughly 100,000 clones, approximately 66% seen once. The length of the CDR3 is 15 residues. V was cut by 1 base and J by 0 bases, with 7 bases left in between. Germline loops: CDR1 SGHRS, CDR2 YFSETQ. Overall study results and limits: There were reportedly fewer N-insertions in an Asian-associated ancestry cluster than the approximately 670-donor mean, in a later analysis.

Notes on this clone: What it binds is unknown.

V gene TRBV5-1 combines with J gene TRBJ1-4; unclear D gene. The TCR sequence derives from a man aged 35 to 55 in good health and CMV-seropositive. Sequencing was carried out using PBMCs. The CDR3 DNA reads TGCGCCAGCAGCTTGTCGGTTGCAACTAATGAAAAACTGTTTTTT. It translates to CASSLSVATNEKLFF.